This TCR beta chain is from a study of Ad26.COV2.S vaccination and SARS-CoV-2 variants. On the study more broadly: The study gave Ad26.COV2.S intramuscularly, once or twice 56 days apart. Study results and limitations: The TCR breadth and depth analyses may have produced an underestimate of total T cell responses.

Trimming left V 2 bases short and J 4 bases short, with 12 bases between. The CDR3 loop spans 14 amino acids. Germline V gene data show CDR1 as SGHRS and CDR2 as YFSETQ. Treatment meaning: some 19 received Ad26.COV2.S at low or high dose, single or two shots; about 5 received placebo; per-sample allocation not given. Vaccine and placebo recipients were sampled on day 63 after the first injection. It was an adult aged 18-55 years in Boston who was the donor. Notes on this clone: Its antigen is undetermined.

Profiled with immunoSEQ multiplex PCR; TCRdb holds only in-frame clones, not every one. The profile shows about 440,000 clones, approximately 88% of them singletons. The rearrangement links TRBV5-1 to TRBJ1-1; tentatively, D is TRBD1 (5 bases). This sample comprised peripheral blood, obtained in a trial of Ad26.COV2.S vaccine versus placebo. The sequence came from a person between 18 and 59 years old who received the Ad26.COV2.S COVID-19 vaccine or a placebo. The DNA for the CDR3 is TGCGCCAGCAGCTTTGGCAGGGCGGTCACTGAAGCTTTCTTT. Its protein product is CASSFGRAVTEAFF.